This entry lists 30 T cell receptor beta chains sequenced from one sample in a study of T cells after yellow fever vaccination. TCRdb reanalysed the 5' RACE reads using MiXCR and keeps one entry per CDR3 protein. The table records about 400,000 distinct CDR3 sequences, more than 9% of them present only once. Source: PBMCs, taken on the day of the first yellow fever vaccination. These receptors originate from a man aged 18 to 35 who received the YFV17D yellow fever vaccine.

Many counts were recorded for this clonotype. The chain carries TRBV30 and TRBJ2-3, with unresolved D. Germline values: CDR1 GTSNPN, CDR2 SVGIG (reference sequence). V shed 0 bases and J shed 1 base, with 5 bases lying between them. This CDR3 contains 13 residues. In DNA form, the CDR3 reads TGTGCCTGGAGTGTACCAGGCACAGATACGCAGTATTTT. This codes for CAWSVPGTDTQYF.

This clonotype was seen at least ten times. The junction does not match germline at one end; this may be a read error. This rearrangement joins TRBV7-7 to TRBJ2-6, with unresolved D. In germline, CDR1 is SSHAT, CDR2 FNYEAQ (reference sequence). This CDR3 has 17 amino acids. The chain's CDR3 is CASSQTSTSAGANVLTF. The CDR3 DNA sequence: TGTGCTAGCAGCCAAACAAGCACGAGCGCGGGGGCCAACGTCCTGACTTTC.

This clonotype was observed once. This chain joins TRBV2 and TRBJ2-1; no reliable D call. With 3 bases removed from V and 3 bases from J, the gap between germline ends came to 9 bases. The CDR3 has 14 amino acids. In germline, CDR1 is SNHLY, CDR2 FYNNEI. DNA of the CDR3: TGTGCCAGCAGTGACGTACACTTCTACAATGAGCAGTTCTTC. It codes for CASSDVHFYNEQFF.

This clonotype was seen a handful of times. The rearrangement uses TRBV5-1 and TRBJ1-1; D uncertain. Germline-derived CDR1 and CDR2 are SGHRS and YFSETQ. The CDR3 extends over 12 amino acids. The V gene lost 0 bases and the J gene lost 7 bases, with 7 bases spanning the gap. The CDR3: CASSLGPDEAFF. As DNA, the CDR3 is TGCGCCAGCAGCTTGGGACCAGATGAAGCTTTCTTT.

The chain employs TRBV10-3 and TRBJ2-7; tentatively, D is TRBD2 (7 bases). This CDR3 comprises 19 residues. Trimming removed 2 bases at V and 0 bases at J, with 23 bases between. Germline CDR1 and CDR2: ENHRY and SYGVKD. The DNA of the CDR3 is TGTGCCATCAGTGAGGGGCCGGGAGGCGGGGGCCTATACTCCTACGAGCAGTACTTC. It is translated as CAISEGPGGGGLYSYEQYF.

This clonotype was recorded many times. The CDR3, as DNA: TGTGCCAGCAGTTTTTTGGACAGGGTCGTCTATGGCTACACCTTC. Residues: CASSFLDRVVYGYTF. The V call is TRBV12-3 or TRBV12-4, the J call TRBJ1-2; 8 bases agree with TRBD1. The ends lost 3 bases at V and 4 bases at J; junction bases unmatched: 7. The CDR3 is 15 amino acids.

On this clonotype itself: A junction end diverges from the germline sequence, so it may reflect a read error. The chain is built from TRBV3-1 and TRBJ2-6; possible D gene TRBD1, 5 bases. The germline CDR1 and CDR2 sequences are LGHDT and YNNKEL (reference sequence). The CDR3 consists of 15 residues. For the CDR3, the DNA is TGTGCCAGCACCCAACAGGTAACTGGGGCCAACGTCCTGACTTTC. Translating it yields CASTQQVTGANVLTF.

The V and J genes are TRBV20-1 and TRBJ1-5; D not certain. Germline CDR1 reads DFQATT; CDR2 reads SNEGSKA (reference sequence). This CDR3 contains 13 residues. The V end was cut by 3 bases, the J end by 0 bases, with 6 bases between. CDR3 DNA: TGCAGTGCTAGTTCAGATAGCAATCAGCCCCAGCATTTT. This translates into CSASSDSNQPQHF.

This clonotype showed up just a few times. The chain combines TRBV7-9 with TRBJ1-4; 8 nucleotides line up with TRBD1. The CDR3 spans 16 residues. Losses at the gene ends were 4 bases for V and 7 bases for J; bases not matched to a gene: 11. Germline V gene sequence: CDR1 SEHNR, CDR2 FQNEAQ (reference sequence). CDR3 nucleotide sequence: TGTGCCAGCAGCTCTTGGGTGGACAGGGAGTCTGAAAAACTGTTTTTT. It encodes CASSSWVDRESEKLFF.

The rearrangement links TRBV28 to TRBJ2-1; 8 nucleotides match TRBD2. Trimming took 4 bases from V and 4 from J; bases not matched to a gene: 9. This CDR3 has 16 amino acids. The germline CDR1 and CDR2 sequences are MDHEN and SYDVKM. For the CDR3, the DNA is TGTGCCAGCAGTTCCCCAGCGGGAGACTCTTACAATGAGCAGTTCTTC. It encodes CASSSPAGDSYNEQFF.

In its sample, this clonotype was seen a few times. CDR3 region: CASSFSDPYTDTQYF. CDR3 nucleotides: TGTGCCAGCAGTTTTTCGGACCCCTACACAGATACGCAGTATTTT. The chain recombines TRBV12-3 or TRBV12-4 with TRBJ2-3; D call uncertain. V was clipped by 3 bases and J by 2 bases, with 12 bases between them. The CDR3 runs to 15 residues.

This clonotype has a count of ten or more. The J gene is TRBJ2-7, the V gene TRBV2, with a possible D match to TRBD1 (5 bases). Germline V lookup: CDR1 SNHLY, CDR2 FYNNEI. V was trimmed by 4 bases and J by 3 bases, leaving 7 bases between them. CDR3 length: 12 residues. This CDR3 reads CASSVQDYEQYV. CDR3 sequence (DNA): TGTGCCAGCAGTGTACAGGACTACGAGCAGTACGTC.

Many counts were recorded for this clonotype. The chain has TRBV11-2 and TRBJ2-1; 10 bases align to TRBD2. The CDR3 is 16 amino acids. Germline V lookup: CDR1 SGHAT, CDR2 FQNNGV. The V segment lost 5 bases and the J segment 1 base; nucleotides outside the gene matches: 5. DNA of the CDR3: TGTGCCAGCAGCAGGACTAGCGGAGGGTCCTACAATGAGCAGTTCTTC. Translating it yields CASSRTSGGSYNEQFF.

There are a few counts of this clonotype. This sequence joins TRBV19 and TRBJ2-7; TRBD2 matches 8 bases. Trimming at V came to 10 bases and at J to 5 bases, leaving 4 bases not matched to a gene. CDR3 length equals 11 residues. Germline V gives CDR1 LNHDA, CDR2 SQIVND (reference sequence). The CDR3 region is CATGGGHEQYF. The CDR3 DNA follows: TGTGCCACGGGGGGGGGCCACGAGCAGTACTTC.

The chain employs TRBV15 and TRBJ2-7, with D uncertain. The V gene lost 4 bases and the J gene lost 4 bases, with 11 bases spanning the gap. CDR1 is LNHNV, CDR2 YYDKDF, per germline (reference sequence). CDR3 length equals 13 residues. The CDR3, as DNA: TGTGCCACCAGCATCCCAGCCCCATACGAGCAGTACGTC. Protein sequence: CATSIPAPYEQYV.

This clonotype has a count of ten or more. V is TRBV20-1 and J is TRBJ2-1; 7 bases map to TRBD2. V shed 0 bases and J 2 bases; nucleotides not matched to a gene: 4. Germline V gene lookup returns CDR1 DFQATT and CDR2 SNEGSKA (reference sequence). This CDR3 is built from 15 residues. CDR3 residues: CSARDPAGPYNEQFF. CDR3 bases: TGCAGTGCTAGAGATCCAGCGGGGCCCTACAATGAGCAGTTCTTC.

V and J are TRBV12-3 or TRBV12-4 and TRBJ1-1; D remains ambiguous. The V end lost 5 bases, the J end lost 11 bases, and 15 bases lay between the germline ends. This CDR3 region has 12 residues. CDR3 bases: TGTGCCAGCAGTCCCTCTCTTGGCGGGGCTTTCTTT. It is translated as CASSPSLGGAFF.

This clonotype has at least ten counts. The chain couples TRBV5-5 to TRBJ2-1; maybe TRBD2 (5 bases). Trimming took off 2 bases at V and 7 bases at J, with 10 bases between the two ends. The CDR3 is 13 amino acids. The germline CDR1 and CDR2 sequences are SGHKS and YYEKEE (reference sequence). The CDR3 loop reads CASSLWGANEQFF. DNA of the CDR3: TGTGCCAGCAGCTTATGGGGAGCTAATGAGCAGTTCTTC.

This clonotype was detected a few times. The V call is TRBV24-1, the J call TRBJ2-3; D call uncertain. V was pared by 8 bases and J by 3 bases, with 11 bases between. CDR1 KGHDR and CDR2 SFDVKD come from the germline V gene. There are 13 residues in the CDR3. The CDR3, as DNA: TGTGCCACCATGGCCGGCGGTACAGATACGCAGTATTTT. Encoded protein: CATMAGGTDTQYF.

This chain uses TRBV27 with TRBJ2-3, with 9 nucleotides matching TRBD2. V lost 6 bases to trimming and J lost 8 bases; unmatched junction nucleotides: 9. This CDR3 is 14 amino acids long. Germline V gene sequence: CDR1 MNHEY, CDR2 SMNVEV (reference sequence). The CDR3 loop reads CASSYRGGASTQYF. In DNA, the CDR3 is TGTGCCAGCAGCTACCGCGGGGGGGCAAGTACGCAGTATTTT.

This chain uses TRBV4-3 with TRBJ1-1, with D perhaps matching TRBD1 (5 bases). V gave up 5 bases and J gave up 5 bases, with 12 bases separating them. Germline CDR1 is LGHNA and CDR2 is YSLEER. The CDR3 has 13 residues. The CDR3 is CASSNRAGTEAFF. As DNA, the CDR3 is TGCGCCAGCAGCAACCGGGCAGGGACTGAAGCTTTCTTT.

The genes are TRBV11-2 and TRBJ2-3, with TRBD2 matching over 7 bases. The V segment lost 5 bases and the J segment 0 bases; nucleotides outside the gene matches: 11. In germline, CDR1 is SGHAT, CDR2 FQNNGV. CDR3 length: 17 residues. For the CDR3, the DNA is TGTGCCAGCAGCGAATGGCGAAGCGGGGATAGCACAGATACGCAGTATTTT. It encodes CASSEWRSGDSTDTQYF.

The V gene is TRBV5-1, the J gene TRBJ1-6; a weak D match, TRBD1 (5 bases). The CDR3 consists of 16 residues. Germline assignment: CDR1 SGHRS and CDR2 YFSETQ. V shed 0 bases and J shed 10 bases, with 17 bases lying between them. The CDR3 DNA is TGCGCCAGCAGCTTGGCCGGGCAGGGTCTAGGCTCACCCCTCCACTTT. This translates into CASSLAGQGLGSPLHF.

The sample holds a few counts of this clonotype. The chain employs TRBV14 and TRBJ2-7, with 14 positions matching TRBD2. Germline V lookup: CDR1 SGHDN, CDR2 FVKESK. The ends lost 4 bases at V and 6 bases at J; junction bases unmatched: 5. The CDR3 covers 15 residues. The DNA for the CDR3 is TGTGCCAGCAGCCTATCGGGACTAGCGGGGGTCGAGCAGTACGTC. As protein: CASSLSGLAGVEQYV.

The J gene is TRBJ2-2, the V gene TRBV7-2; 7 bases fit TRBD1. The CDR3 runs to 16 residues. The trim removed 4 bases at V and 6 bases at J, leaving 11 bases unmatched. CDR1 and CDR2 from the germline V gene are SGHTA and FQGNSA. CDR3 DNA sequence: TGTGCCAGCAGCTACCAGACAGGGTTTAACGCCGGGGAGCTGTTTTTT. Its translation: CASSYQTGFNAGELFF. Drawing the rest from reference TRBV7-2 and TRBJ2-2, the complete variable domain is GAGVSQSPSNKVTEKGKDVELRCDPISGHTALYWYRQSLGQGLEFLIYFQGNSAPDKSGLPSDRFSAERTGGSVSTLTIQRTQQEDSAVYLCASSYQTGFNAGELFFGEGSRLTVL.

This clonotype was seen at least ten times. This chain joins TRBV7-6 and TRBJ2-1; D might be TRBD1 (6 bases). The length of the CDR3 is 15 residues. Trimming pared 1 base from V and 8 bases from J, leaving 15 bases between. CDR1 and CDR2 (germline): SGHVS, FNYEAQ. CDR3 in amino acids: CASSLEDGRGHEQFF. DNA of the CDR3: TGTGCCAGCAGCTTAGAGGATGGCAGGGGACATGAGCAGTTCTTC.

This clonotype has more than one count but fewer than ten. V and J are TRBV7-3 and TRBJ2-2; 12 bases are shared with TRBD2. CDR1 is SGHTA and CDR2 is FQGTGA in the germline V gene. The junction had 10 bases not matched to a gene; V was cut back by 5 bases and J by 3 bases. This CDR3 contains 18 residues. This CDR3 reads CASSILHLAGGDTGELFF. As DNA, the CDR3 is TGTGCCAGCAGCATTCTCCATCTAGCGGGGGGGGACACCGGGGAGCTGTTTTTT.

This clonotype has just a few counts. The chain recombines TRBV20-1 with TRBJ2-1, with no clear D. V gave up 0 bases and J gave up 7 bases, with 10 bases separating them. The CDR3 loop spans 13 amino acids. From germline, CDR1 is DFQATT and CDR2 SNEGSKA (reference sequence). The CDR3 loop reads CSAREGWANEQFF. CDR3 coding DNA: TGCAGTGCTAGAGAGGGCTGGGCTAATGAGCAGTTCTTC.

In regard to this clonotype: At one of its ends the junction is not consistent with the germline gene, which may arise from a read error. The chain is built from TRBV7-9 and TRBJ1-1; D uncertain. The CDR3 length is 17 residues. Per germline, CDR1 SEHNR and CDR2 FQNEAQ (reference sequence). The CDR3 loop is CASSNRVGSGLNTETFF. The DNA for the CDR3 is TGTGCCAGCAGCAATCGGGTGGGGTCCGGGCTGAACACTGAAACTTTCTTT. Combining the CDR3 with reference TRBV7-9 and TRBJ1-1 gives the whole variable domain DTGVSQNPRHKITKRGQNVTFRCDPISEHNRLYWYRQTLGQGPEFLTYFQNEAQLEKSRLLSDRFSAERPKGSFSTLEIQRTEQGDSAMYLCASSNRVGSGLNTETFFGQGTRLTVV.

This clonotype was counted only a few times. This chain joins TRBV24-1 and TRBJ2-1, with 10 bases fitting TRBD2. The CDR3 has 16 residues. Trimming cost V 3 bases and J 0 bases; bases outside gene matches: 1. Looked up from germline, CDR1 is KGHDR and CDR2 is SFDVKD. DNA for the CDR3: TGTGCCACCAGTGATAGCGGGGGGGCCTCCTACAATGAGCAGTTCTTC. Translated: CATSDSGGASYNEQFF.